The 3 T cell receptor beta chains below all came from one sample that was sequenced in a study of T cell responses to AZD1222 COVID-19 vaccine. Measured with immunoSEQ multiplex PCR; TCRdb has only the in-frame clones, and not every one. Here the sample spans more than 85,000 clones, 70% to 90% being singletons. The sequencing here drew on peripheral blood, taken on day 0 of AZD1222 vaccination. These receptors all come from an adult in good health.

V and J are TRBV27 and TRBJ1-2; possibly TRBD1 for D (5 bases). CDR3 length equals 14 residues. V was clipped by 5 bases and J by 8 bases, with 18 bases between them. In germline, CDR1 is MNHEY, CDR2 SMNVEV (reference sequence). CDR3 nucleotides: TGTGCCAGCAGTACCGGACTTGCCGGGGACGGCTACACCTTC. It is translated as CASSTGLAGDGYTF.

CDR3 protein: CSALGGTNEKLFF. The DNA of the CDR3 is TGCAGCGCCCTGGGGGGGACTAATGAAAAACTGTTTTTT. This sequence joins TRBV29-1 and TRBJ1-4, with a possible D match to TRBD1 (5 bases). Germline V CDR1 and CDR2: SQVTM, ANQGSEA. The CDR3 covers 13 residues. V shed 7 bases and J shed 2 bases, with 11 bases lying between them.

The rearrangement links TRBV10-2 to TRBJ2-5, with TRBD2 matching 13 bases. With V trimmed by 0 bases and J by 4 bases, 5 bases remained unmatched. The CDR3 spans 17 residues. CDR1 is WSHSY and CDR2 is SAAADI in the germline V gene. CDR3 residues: CASSESGTSGKRETQYF. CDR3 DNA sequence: TGCGCCAGCAGTGAGTCGGGGACTAGCGGGAAGAGAGAGACCCAGTACTTC.